Listed below are T cell receptor beta chains from one sample, sequenced in a study of T cell responses to AZD1222 COVID-19 vaccine. Repertoires were generated with immunoSEQ multiplex PCR, while TCRdb's copy carries only in-frame clones and drops some. The table lists about 120,000 clones, roughly 89% of them singletons. The specimen was peripheral blood, collected on day 0 of AZD1222 vaccination. These receptors all stem from an adult in good health. CDR3s include the opening cysteine and the closing phenylalanine or tryptophan. A D gene is named only where the DNA matches it firmly. Clone size is not always given. Where it is, it says once, few, many or a class for expanded clones.

clone_size	j_call	v_call	d_call	cdr3_nt	cdr3_aa
.	TRBJ1-2	TRBV2	.	TGTGCCAGCAGTACGACAGCGAACTATGGCTACACCTTC	CASSTTANYGYTF
few	TRBJ1-2	TRBV6-2/TRBV6-3	.	TGTGCCAGCAGTAGGGGCTATGGCTACACCTTC	CASSRGYGYTF
.	TRBJ2-7	TRBV15	TRBD1	TGTGCCACCAGCCGACGGACAGGGGGATCTGACGAGCAGTACTTC	CATSRRTGGSDEQYF
.	TRBJ1-1	TRBV4-1	TRBD1	TGCGCCAGCAGCCGGGACAGTTTGGGCGGCACTGAAGCTTTCTTT	CASSRDSLGGTEAFF
.	TRBJ1-4	TRBV6-5	TRBD1	TGTGCCAGCAGCGATACAGGGGCTTGGGAAAAACTGTTTTTT	CASSDTGAWEKLFF
.	TRBJ2-7	TRBV7-2	.	TGTGCCAGCAGTTATATCGGTTCCGATTCGTACGAGCAGTACTTC	CASSYIGSDSYEQYF
.	TRBJ1-5	TRBV5-5	TRBD1	TGTGCCAGCAGCTTGGTCAGTTCGGCAGGGGGAAGCAATCAGCCCCAGCATTTT	CASSLVSSAGGSNQPQHF
.	TRBJ2-1	TRBV11-3	TRBD2	TGTGCCAGCAGCCACTCGGCGGGAGTTGAGCAGTTCTTC	CASSHSAGVEQFF
.	TRBJ2-3	TRBV5-1	TRBD1	TGCGCCAGCAGCGCGTGGGGACAGGGCCCAACAGATACGCAGTATTTT	CASSAWGQGPTDTQYF
.	TRBJ1-1	TRBV5-4	.	TGTGCCAGCAGCTTAGGGGGGAACACTGAAGCTTTCTTT	CASSLGGNTEAFF
.	TRBJ2-7	TRBV5-1	TRBD1	TGCGCCAGCAGCTCGACAGGGGGCCACGAGCAGTACTTC	CASSSTGGHEQYF
.	TRBJ1-5	TRBV7-2	TRBD1	TGTGCCAGCAGCTCAGACAGGGGTAATGGCAATCAGCCCCAGCATTTT	CASSSDRGNGNQPQHF
.	TRBJ1-3	TRBV3-1/TRBV3-2	TRBD1	TGTGCCACTTCAAAGGGACAGATAGCCTCTGGAAACACCATATATTTT	CATSKGQIASGNTIYF
once	TRBJ2-3	TRBV7-9	TRBD2	TGTGCCAGCAGGGGGAGACTAGCGGCCTCATGGGCCCAAACAGATACGCAGTATTTT	CASRGRLAASWAQTDTQYF
.	TRBJ2-7	TRBV11-2	TRBD1	TGTGCCAGCAGCTTTAAAACAGGGGGCGCCTTCTACGAGCAGTACTTC	CASSFKTGGAFYEQYF
.	TRBJ2-2	TRBV9	.	TGTGCCAGCAGCGCCCTCTCCGGGGAGCTGTTTTTT	CASSALSGELFF
.	TRBJ2-3	TRBV7-8	TRBD2	TGTGCCAGCAGCCCAGTAGCGGGAGTTTCTACAGATACGCAGTATTTT	CASSPVAGVSTDTQYF
.	TRBJ1-5	TRBV5-1	TRBD1	TGCGCCAGCAGCCCACGGACAGGGCTAAATCAGCCCCAGCATTTT	CASSPRTGLNQPQHF